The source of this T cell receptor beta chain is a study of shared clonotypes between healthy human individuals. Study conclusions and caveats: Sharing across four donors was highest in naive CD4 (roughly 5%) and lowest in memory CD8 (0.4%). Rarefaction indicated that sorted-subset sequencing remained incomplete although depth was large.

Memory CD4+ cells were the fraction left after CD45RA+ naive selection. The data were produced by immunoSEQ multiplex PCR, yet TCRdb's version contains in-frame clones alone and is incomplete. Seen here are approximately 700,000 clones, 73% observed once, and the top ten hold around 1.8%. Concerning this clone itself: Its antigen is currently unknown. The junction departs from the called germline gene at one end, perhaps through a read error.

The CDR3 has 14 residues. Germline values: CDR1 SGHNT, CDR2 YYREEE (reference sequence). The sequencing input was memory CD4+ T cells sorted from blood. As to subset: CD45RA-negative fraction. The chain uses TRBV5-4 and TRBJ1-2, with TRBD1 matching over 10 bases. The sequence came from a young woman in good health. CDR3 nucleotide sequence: TGTGCCAGCAGATTGGACAGGGGGGACCGTGGCTACACCTTC. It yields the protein CASRLDRGDRGYTF.